A selection of T cell receptor beta chains follows, all from one sample in a study of blood T cells in healthy people across ages. TCRdb itself ran the 5' RACE reads through MiXCR, one entry per CDR3 protein. The sample shows over 600,000 distinct CDR3 sequences, 35% to 50% of them seen only once. The sequenced sample consisted of blood. The receptor set was obtained from a man of 80 years or more in good health. CDR3s include the opening cysteine and the closing phenylalanine or tryptophan. Each record gives: V gene, D gene, clone size, J gene, CDR3 DNA, CDR3 protein. The D gene is left open where the match is weak. Rows may omit the clone size; those that give it use once, few, many or a size class.

V gene: TRBV7-2; D gene: TRBD1; clone size: many; J gene: TRBJ2-5; CDR3 DNA: TGTGCCAGCAGCTTAGTCACAGGGGGCGGAGAGACCCAGTACTTC; CDR3 protein: CASSLVTGGGETQYF
V gene: TRBV11-3; D gene: NA; clone size: many; J gene: TRBJ2-3; CDR3 DNA: TGTGCCAGCAGTTCCGACAGCCACCACACAGATACGCAGTATTTT; CDR3 protein: CASSSDSHHTDTQYF
V gene: TRBV27; D gene: NA; clone size: NA; J gene: TRBJ2-1; CDR3 DNA: TGTGCCAGCAGCCCCCGGAGGGGCATTGGGAATGAGCAGTTCTTC; CDR3 protein: CASSPRRGIGNEQFF
V gene: TRBV25-1; D gene: TRBD2; clone size: NA; J gene: TRBJ2-7; CDR3 DNA: TGTGCCAGCAGTGAAGGACGTATCGGTCGACTAGCGGGGGGCTACAGCTCCTACGAGCAGTACTTC; CDR3 protein: CASSEGRIGRLAGGYSSYEQYF
V gene: TRBV18; D gene: NA; clone size: NA; J gene: TRBJ1-1; CDR3 DNA: TGTGCCAGCTCTGGGGAAGGGATGGGGAACACTGAAGCTTTCTTT; CDR3 protein: CASSGEGMGNTEAFF
V gene: TRBV27; D gene: NA; clone size: NA; J gene: TRBJ1-5; CDR3 DNA: TGTGCCAGCAGTTTAGGAGGGGTGACAGCTCAGCCCCAGCATTTT; CDR3 protein: CASSLGGVTAQPQHF
V gene: TRBV29-1; D gene: NA; clone size: NA; J gene: TRBJ2-1; CDR3 DNA: TGCAGCGTTGAAGATCGGGTCGGGAGTAGTGGTAAGACTGAGCAGTTCTTC; CDR3 protein: CSVEDRVGSSGKTEQFF
V gene: TRBV5-6; D gene: NA; clone size: once; J gene: TRBJ2-6; CDR3 DNA: TGTGCCAGCAGCTTGGCCCAAACAAAATACAACGTCCTGACTTTC; CDR3 protein: CASSLAQTKYNVLTF
V gene: TRBV5-1; D gene: TRBD1; clone size: NA; J gene: TRBJ2-1; CDR3 DNA: TGCGCCAGCAGCTCGGGACAGGCTTTTCTATCTGTCGATGAGCAGTTCTTC; CDR3 protein: CASSSGQAFLSVDEQFF
V gene: TRBV6-1; D gene: TRBD1; clone size: NA; J gene: TRBJ2-2; CDR3 DNA: TGTGCCGCCCACAGGGGGAGAAACACCGGGGAGCTGTTTTTT; CDR3 protein: CAAHRGRNTGELFF
V gene: TRBV12-3/TRBV12-4; D gene: NA; clone size: few; J gene: TRBJ2-7; CDR3 DNA: TGTGCCAGCAGTTCCTTCCTCTACGAGCAGTACTTC; CDR3 protein: CASSSFLYEQYF
V gene: TRBV2; D gene: TRBD1; clone size: few; J gene: TRBJ1-2; CDR3 DNA: TGTGCCAGCAGTTCCTCGACAGGGAGAAACTATGGCTACACCTTC; CDR3 protein: CASSSSTGRNYGYTF
V gene: TRBV7-7; D gene: NA; clone size: few; J gene: TRBJ2-5; CDR3 DNA: TGTGCCTCGGGTCAGACGTACCAAGAGACCCAGTACTTC; CDR3 protein: CASGQTYQETQYF